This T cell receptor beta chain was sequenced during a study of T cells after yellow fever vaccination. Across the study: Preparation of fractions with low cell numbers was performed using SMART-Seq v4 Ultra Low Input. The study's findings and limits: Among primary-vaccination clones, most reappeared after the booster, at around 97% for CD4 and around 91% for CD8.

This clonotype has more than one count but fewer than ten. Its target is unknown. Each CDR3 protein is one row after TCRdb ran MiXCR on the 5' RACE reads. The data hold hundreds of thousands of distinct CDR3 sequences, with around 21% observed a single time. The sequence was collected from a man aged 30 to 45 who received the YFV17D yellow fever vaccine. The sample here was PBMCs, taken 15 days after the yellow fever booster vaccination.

CDR3 DNA sequence: TGTGCCAGCAGCCGTACGGGAGCGGGAGGTGGGAATGAGCAGTTCTTC. Translated, it gives CASSRTGAGGGNEQFF. The chain uses TRBV7-9 and TRBJ2-1, with 9 bases lining up with TRBD2. The CDR3 consists of 16 residues. Germline CDR1 reads SEHNR; CDR2 reads FQNEAQ (reference sequence). V was pared by 5 bases and J by 7 bases, with 12 bases of the junction left unmatched.